This TCR beta chain originates from a study of T cells after yellow fever vaccination. Study-level points and caveats: Detected again after the booster were most primary-vaccination clones, at nearly 97% CD4 and 88% CD8. From the bulk population, abundant clonotypes could contaminate and appear within FACS-sorted repertoires.

TCR cDNA, made by 5'RACE template switching, carried an added universal primer site and UMIs. A single record per CDR3 protein comes from TCRdb applying MiXCR to the 5' RACE reads. The data show 250,000 to 300,000 distinct CDR3 sequences, with around 4.9% seen just once and around 3.5% held by the top ten. This clonotype came up a few times. The antigen remains undetermined. The V and J ends lost 0 bases and 4 bases respectively, with 9 bases between them. This CDR3 contains 14 residues. CDR1 is MGHRA and CDR2 is YSYEKL in the germline V gene. This TCR came from a young man who received the YFV17D yellow fever vaccine. The chain carries TRBV4-1 and TRBJ1-2; the D gene is possibly TRBD1 (5 bases). The sequenced sample was CD4+ T cells sorted from PBMCs, obtained on the day of the yellow fever booster vaccination. As DNA, the CDR3 is TGCGCCAGCAGCCAAGAGGCCAGGGCCTATGGCTACACCTTC. It codes for CASSQEARAYGYTF.